This T cell receptor beta chain emerged from a study of cytomegalovirus exposure and HLA in healthy donors. Findings of the study overall: Later, an analysis found that common viral pathogens appeared to be linked with several of the most significant clusters.

13 Jbeta primers and 60 Vbeta primers were used for the PCR. Using immunoSEQ multiplex PCR, the repertoire was profiled, and TCRdb retains in-frame clones only, with some absent. The profile shows around 180,000 clones, approximately 80% of them singletons. CDR1 is MNHEY and CDR2 is SMNVEV in the germline V gene (reference sequence). Trimming took 4 bases from V and 2 from J; bases not matched to a gene: 12. The CDR3 runs to 17 residues. To note about this clone: Antigen specificity is unknown.

This chain joins TRBV27 and TRBJ2-3; the match to TRBD2 covers 7 bases. The sequenced sample was PBMCs. The sequence came from a woman in her thirties or forties in good health and CMV-seronegative. The CDR3: CASSSPGGGADTDTQYF. The CDR3 nucleotides are TGTGCCAGCAGTTCCCCCGGGGGAGGGGCGGACACAGATACGCAGTATTTT.